The sequence of this T cell receptor (beta chain) was determined in a study of blood T cell repertoires in COVID-19. Across the study: T cells, B-cell-depleted T cells, or PBMCs supplied cDNA or gDNA.

Only in-frame clones appear in the TCRdb table, and some are missing; sequencing was by immunoSEQ multiplex PCR. This sample carries fewer than 250,000 clones, approximately 90% of them seen once, and the ten largest clones take just over 2.5%. This study enrolled people aged about 18 to 100 from about two dozen US geographic areas. Researchers sorted participants into cohorts using their self-reported clinical history. The germline CDR1 and CDR2 sequences are SGHRS and YFSETQ. The CDR3 sequence is 13 residues long. Trimming stripped 2 bases from V and 15 bases from J, with 18 bases between. Sequences were obtained from PBMCs or T cells enriched from blood (not recorded which). This receptor was taken from a woman under 40 with acute COVID-19. J is TRBJ2-1 and V is TRBV5-1; a possible D gene is TRBD2 (5 bases). As DNA, the CDR3 is TGCGCCAGCAGCTTACCCGGACTCAACCCCGTGTTCTTC. It translates to CASSLPGLNPVFF.